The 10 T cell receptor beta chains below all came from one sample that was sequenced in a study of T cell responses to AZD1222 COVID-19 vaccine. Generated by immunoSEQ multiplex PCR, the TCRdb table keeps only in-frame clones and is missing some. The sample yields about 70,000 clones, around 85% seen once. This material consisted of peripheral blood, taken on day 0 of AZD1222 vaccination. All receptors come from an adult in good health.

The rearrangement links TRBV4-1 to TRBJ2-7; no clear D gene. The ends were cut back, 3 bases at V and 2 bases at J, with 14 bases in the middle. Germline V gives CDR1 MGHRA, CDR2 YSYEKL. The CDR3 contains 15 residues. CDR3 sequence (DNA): TGCGCCAGCAGCCAGTCCCCTCTTGGGGCCTACGAGCAGTACTTC. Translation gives CASSQSPLGAYEQYF.

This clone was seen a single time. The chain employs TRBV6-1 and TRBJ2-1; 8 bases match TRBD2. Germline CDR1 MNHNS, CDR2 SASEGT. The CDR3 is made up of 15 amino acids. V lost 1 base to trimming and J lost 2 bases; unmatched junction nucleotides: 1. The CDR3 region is CASSEDGRAYNEQFF. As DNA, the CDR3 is TGTGCCAGCAGTGAAGACGGGAGGGCCTACAATGAGCAGTTCTTC.

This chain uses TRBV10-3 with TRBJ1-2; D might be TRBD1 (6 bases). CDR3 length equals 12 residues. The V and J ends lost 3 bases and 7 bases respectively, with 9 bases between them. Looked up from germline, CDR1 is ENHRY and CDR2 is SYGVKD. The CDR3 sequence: CAISENRVGYTF. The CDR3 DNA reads TGTGCCATCAGTGAAAACAGGGTTGGCTACACCTTC.

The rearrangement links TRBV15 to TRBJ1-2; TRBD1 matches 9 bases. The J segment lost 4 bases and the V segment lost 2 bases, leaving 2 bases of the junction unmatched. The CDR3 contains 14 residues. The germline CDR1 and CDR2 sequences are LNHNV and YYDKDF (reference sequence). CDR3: CATSRQQGAYGYTF. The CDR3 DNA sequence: TGTGCCACCAGCAGACAACAGGGGGCCTATGGCTACACCTTC.

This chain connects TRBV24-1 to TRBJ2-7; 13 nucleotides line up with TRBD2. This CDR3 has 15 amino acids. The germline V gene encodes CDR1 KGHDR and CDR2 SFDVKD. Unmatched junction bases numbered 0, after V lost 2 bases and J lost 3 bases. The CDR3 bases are TGTGCCACCAGTGATTGGACTAGCGGGGGCTACGAGCAGTACTTC. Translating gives CATSDWTSGGYEQYF.

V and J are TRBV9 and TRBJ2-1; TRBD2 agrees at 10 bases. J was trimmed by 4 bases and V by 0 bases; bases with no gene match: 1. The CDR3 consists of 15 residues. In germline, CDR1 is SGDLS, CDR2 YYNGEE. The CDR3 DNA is TGTGCCAGCAGCGTAGCGACTAGCGGGTACAATGAGCAGTTCTTC. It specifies CASSVATSGYNEQFF.

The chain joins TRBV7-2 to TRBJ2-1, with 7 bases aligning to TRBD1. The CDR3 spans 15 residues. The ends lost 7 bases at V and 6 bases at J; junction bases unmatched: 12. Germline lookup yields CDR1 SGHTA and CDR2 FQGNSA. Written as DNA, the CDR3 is TGTGCCAGCACGCCACGACAGGGATCGGCCAATGAGCAGTTCTTC. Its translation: CASTPRQGSANEQFF.

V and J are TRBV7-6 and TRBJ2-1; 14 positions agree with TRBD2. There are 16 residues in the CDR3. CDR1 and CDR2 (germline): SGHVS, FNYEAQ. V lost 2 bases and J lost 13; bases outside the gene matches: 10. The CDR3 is CASSLSGTSGGGTQFF. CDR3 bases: TGTGCCAGCAGCTTAAGCGGGACTAGCGGGGGTGGGACTCAGTTCTTC.

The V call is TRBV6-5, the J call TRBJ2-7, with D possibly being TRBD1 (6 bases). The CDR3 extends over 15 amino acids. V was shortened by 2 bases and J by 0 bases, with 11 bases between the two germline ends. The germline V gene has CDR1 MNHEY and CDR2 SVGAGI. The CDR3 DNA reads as TGTGCCAGCAGTTACCCCAGGGGCTCCTCCTACGAGCAGTACTTC. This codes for CASSYPRGSSYEQYF.

CDR3 sequence reads: CASSLGAVNAGVYGYTF. CDR3 in DNA: TGCGCCAGCAGCTTGGGAGCAGTTAATGCCGGGGTTTATGGCTACACCTTC. The V call is TRBV5-1, the J call TRBJ1-2; D gene ambiguous. Germline V gene sequence: CDR1 SGHRS, CDR2 YFSETQ. The CDR3 has 17 amino acids. Trimming took 0 bases from V and 5 from J, leaving 20 bases between them.